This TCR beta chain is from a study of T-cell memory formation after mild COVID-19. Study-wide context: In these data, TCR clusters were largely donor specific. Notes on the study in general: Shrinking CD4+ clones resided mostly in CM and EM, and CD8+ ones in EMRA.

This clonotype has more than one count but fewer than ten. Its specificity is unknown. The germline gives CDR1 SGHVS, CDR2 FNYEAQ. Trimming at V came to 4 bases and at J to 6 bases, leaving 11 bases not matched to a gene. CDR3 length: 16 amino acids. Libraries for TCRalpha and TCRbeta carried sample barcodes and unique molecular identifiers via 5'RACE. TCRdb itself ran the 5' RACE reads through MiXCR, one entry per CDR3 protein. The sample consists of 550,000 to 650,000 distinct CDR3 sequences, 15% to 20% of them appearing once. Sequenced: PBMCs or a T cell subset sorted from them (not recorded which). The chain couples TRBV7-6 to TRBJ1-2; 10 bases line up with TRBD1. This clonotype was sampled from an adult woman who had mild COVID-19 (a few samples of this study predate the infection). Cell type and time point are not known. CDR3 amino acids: CASSSGPGTGENGYTF. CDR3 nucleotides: TGTGCCAGCAGCTCAGGCCCCGGGACAGGGGAAAATGGCTACACCTTC. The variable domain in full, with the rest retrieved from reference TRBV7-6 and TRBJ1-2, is GAGVSQSPRYKVTKRGQDVALRCDPISGHVSLYWYRQALGQGPEFLTYFNYEAQQDKSGLPNDRFSAERPEGSISTLTIQRTEQRDSAMYRCASSSGPGTGENGYTFGSGTRLTVV.